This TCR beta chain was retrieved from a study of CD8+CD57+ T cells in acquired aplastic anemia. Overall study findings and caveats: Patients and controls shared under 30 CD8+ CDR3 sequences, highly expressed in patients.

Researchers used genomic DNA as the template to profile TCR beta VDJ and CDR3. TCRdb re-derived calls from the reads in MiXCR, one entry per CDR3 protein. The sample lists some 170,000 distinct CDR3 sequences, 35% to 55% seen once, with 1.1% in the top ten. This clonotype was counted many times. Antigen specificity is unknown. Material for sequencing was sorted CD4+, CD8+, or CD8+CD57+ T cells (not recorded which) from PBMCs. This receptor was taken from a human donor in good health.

The CDR3: CSATQETQYF. CDR3 bases: TGCAGTGCGACACAAGAGACCCAGTACTTC. The chain combines TRBV20-1 with TRBJ2-5, with unresolved D. V dropped 6 bases and J dropped 2 bases, with 4 bases sitting between them. Looked up from germline, CDR1 is DFQATT and CDR2 is SNEGSKA (reference sequence). The CDR3 sequence is 10 residues long.